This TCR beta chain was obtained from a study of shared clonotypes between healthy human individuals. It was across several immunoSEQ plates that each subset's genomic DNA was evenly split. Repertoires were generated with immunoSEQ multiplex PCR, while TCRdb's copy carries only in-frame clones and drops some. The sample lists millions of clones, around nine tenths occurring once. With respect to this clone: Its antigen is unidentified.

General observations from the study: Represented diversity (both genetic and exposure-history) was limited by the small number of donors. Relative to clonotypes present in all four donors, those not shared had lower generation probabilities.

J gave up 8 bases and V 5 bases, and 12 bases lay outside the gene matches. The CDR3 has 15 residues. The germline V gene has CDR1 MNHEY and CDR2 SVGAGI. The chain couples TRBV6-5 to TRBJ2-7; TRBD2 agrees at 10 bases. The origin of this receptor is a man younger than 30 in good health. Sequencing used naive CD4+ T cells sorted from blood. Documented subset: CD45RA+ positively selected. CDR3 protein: CASSPGGLAGDKQYF. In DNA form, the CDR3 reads TGTGCCAGCAGTCCTGGGGGGCTAGCGGGGGACAAGCAGTACTTC.